This is a list of T cell receptor beta chains from one sample in a study of blood T cell repertoires in COVID-19. TCRdb keeps only in-frame clones here, not all; method: immunoSEQ multiplex PCR. The sample lists 80,000 to 130,000 clones, approximately 92% seen once, with around 5.4% in the top ten. Sequencing was done on a sample of peripheral blood. Every receptor here comes from a man in his sixties or seventies with acute or convalescent COVID-19. CDR3s include the opening cysteine and the closing phenylalanine or tryptophan. A D gene is named only where the DNA matches it firmly. Only part of the rows carry a size: once, few, many, or a class if the clone is expanded.

D gene	J gene	V gene	clone size	CDR3 DNA	CDR3 protein
TRBD1	TRBJ1-2	TRBV9	.	TGTGCCAGCAGCGTAGGCAGGGGGAATGGCTACACCTTC	CASSVGRGNGYTF
.	TRBJ2-1	TRBV30	.	TGTGCCTCCTCCCAGGGGATAGACAATGAGCAGTTCTTC	CASSQGIDNEQFF
.	TRBJ2-7	TRBV5-1	.	TGCGCCAGCAGCTTATCGACATACAGTACCTACGAGCAGTACTTC	CASSLSTYSTYEQYF
.	TRBJ1-5	TRBV7-2	few	TGTGCCAGCAGCTTCTCAGGGGTGGGACAGCCCCAGCATTTT	CASSFSGVGQPQHF
.	TRBJ1-2	TRBV12-3/TRBV12-4	few	TGTGCCTCTCTTGGGCCCTATGGCTACACCTTC	CASLGPYGYTF
.	TRBJ2-3	TRBV29-1	.	TGCAGCGAGCAACTAGCTGGTGGCACAGATACGCAGTATTTT	CSEQLAGGTDTQYF
.	TRBJ1-1	TRBV11-2	.	TGTGCCAGCAGCATACAGAATTTGAACACTGAAGCTTTCTTT	CASSIQNLNTEAFF
TRBD2	TRBJ2-7	TRBV2	.	TGTGCCAGCAGTGAGGCGGGAGGGTTATACGAGCAGTACTTC	CASSEAGGLYEQYF
.	TRBJ2-3	TRBV11-3	.	TGTGCCAGCAGCTTAATAGGGGGTGGGGATACGCAGTATTTT	CASSLIGGGDTQYF
.	TRBJ2-7	TRBV28	.	TGTGCCAGCAGCCCTCCCTTAGCGGTCCAGTTGGGGCAGTACTTC	CASSPPLAVQLGQYF
TRBD1	TRBJ1-5	TRBV6-6	.	TGTGCCAGCAGGAGGACAGGTAGCGCACAGCCCCAGCATTTT	CASRRTGSAQPQHF
TRBD2	TRBJ2-7	TRBV7-2	.	TGTGCCAGCAGCTCCAGCGGGGGGGCCTACGAGCAGTACTTC	CASSSSGGAYEQYF
.	TRBJ2-5	TRBV7-2	.	TGTGCCAGCAGTCCCCCGCCGGGGTTGGAGACCCAGTACTTC	CASSPPPGLETQYF
.	TRBJ2-7	TRBV4-2	.	TGTGCCAGCAGCCCTGCGGGGGTGGAGGGGGCCTACGAGCAGTACTTC	CASSPAGVEGAYEQYF
TRBD1	TRBJ1-4	TRBV27	.	TGTGCCAGCAGTTGGGGACAGACTAATGAAAAACTGTTTTTT	CASSWGQTNEKLFF
.	TRBJ1-2	TRBV5-6	once	TGTGCCAGCAGCTTTGGGGCAATCTCCAACTATGGCTACACCTTC	CASSFGAISNYGYTF
.	TRBJ1-4	TRBV24-1	.	TGTGCCACCAGTCCGGGAGATAATGAAAAACTGTTTTTT	CATSPGDNEKLFF
.	TRBJ1-1	TRBV27	.	TGTGCCAGCAATAGTCAGGGTAGGTCCACTGAAGCTTTCTTT	CASNSQGRSTEAFF
.	TRBJ1-5	TRBV6-2/TRBV6-3	once	TGTGCCAGCAGTGCGCAGGGTGGCAATCAGCCCCAGCATTTT	CASSAQGGNQPQHF
.	TRBJ1-2	TRBV7-2	once	TGTGCCAGCAAGCAGGGTCGGGACTATGGCTACACCTTC	CASKQGRDYGYTF
.	TRBJ1-1	TRBV10-2	few	TGCGCCAGCAGGGGGCCCCAGGGTATGAACACTGAAGCTTTCTTT	CASRGPQGMNTEAFF
.	TRBJ2-2	TRBV29-1	.	TGCAGCGTTGACATTAGCGGCTACACCGGGGAGCTGTTTTTT	CSVDISGYTGELFF
TRBD1	TRBJ1-4	TRBV11-3	.	TGTGCCAGCAGCATGGACAGGCGCGAAAAACTGTTTTTT	CASSMDRREKLFF
TRBD1	TRBJ2-1	TRBV6-1	.	TGTGCCAGCAGTGCGATTACGACAGGGGGTCGGAATGAGCAGTTCTTC	CASSAITTGGRNEQFF
TRBD1	TRBJ1-4	TRBV6-6	.	TGTGCCAGCAGTTACTTATCACAGGGGGCGGATGAAAAACTGTTTTTT	CASSYLSQGADEKLFF
TRBD1	TRBJ2-1	TRBV7-9	.	TGTGCCAGTGGACAGGGTTCCTACAATGAGCAGTTCTTC	CASGQGSYNEQFF
.	TRBJ1-1	TRBV4-3	.	TGCGCCAGCAGCCCAATTATTTCGGGGGAAGCTTTCTTT	CASSPIISGEAFF
.	TRBJ2-5	TRBV18	.	TGTGCCAGCTCACCACAGCAGAGGGAGACCCAGTACTTC	CASSPQQRETQYF
TRBD2	TRBJ2-7	TRBV30	.	TGTGCCTGGAGCCGGGGTAGCGGGGGGATTGTCTACGAGCAGTACTTC	CAWSRGSGGIVYEQYF
.	TRBJ1-1	TRBV3-1/TRBV3-2	.	TGTGCCAGCAGCCAAGTTTCCAGGACTGAAGCTTTCTTT	CASSQVSRTEAFF
TRBD1	TRBJ2-7	TRBV6-5	.	TGTGCCAGCAAACGGACAGGGGGGACGGGCGAGCAGTACTTC	CASKRTGGTGEQYF
.	TRBJ1-4	TRBV7-9	once	TGTGCCAGCAGCAACCCCGGGACGGTCATCGGGGGACTGTTTTTT	CASSNPGTVIGGLFF
TRBD1	TRBJ1-5	TRBV18	.	TGTGCCAGCTCAGCGACAGGGTTGGATCAGCCCCAGCATTTT	CASSATGLDQPQHF
.	TRBJ1-5	TRBV6-1	.	TGTGCCAGCAGTGAAGCGGCAGTTAGCAATCAGCCCCAGCATTTT	CASSEAAVSNQPQHF
.	TRBJ1-4	TRBV27	.	TGTGCCAGCAGTGGCGGTGCAACTAATGAAAAACTGTTTTTT	CASSGGATNEKLFF
TRBD1	TRBJ1-2	TRBV6-5	.	TGTGCCAGCAGTTACCTAGGACAGGGGGCGCGTGGCTACACCTTC	CASSYLGQGARGYTF
.	TRBJ2-5	TRBV5-1	.	TGCGCCAGCAGCTTGGTGGAGAAAGAGACCCAGTACTTC	CASSLVEKETQYF